The text below deals with one T cell receptor (beta chain). Its cognate antigen is unknown. Unmatched junction bases numbered 5, after V lost 10 bases and J lost 1 base. Germline-derived CDR1 and CDR2 are MGHDK and SYGVNS. The CDR3 contains 14 residues. This specimen comes from a study of shared clonotypes between healthy human individuals. Overall study results and limits: Sample collection involved blood only; tissue repertoires are likely different.

Per the authors' pipeline: As immunoSEQ supplied junction-only sequences (without quality scores), filtering differed. Here immunoSEQ multiplex PCR was the method, and the copy in TCRdb shows in-frame clones only, minus some. That table supplies the V and J calls and clone size; D and trimming were determined from the DNA. The table shows 110,000 or so clones, with around 68% occurring only once. The origin of this receptor is a woman in her 30s in good health. Material: memory CD8+ T cells sorted from blood. As to subset: CD45RO+ cells pooled with CCR7-negative TemRA cells. The chain combines TRBV25-1 with TRBJ2-1; 9 bases are shared with TRBD2. The CDR3 spells CATQTSGSYNEQFF. As DNA, the CDR3 is TGTGCCACTCAGACTAGCGGTTCCTACAATGAGCAGTTCTTC.